This record concerns one TCR beta chain sequence. CDR1 and CDR2 from the germline V gene are MNHEY and SMNVEV (reference sequence). This CDR3 is built from 17 residues. Trimming cost V 0 bases and J 2 bases, with 13 bases left between them. This specimen comes from a study of cytomegalovirus exposure and HLA in healthy donors. TCRdb's copy holds only in-frame clones and misses some; the assay was immunoSEQ multiplex PCR. The sample has roughly 67,000 clones; over 80% are singletons. Sample: PBMCs. The source is a man between 18 and 29 years old in good health and CMV-seronegative. This chain uses TRBV27 with TRBJ2-2; possibly TRBD2 for D (5 bases). The DNA for the CDR3 is TGTGCCAGCAGTTTATCCCGACGGGGTGCCAACACCGGGGAGCTGTTTTTT. It translates to CASSLSRRGANTGELFF.